The sample holds one count of the clone carrying this T cell receptor beta chain. Its antigen is undetermined. The sample comes from a study of cytomegalovirus exposure and HLA in healthy donors. Overall study context: Most genotyped donors, 65% to 85% of more than 300, had Caucasian-associated genetic ancestry. Study findings and constraints: A later look showed TCR association rates differing by HLA locus, highest for DRB1 and lowest for HLA-C.

The V and J ends lost 5 bases and 14 bases, in that order; junction bases with no gene match: 11. Germline CDR1 reads LNHDA; CDR2 reads SQIVND (reference sequence). CDR3 length equals 13 residues. 60 Vbeta and 13 Jbeta primers were used in PCR. Sequencing used immunoSEQ multiplex PCR; TCRdb keeps in-frame clones, though not all of them. The sample has 130,000 or so clones, roughly 88% seen once; the top ten hold 2.5% to 3.5%. This clonotype originated in a young woman in good health and CMV-seropositive. The chain employs TRBV19 and TRBJ2-5, with 10 positions matching TRBD2. The sequenced material came from PBMCs. The CDR3 loop is CASSPGLAETEYF. As DNA, the CDR3 is TGTGCCAGTAGTCCAGGACTAGCGGAGACCGAATACTTC. Based on the CDR3 plus reference TRBV19 and TRBJ2-5, the full variable domain is DGGITQSPKYLFRKEGQNVTLSCEQNLNHDAMYWYRQDPGQGLRLIYYSQIVNDFQKGDIAEGYSVSREKKESFPLTVTSAQKNPTAFYLCASSPGLAETEYFGPGTRLLVL.